This T cell receptor beta chain appears in the sequencing data of a study of T cell changes during pregnancy in multiple sclerosis. The CDR3 has 16 amino acids. Germline V CDR1 and CDR2: SGHAT, FQNNGV. V shed 5 bases and J 7 bases; nucleotides not matched to a gene: 14. The method was immunoSEQ multiplex PCR; TCRdb's version includes in-frame clones alone and lacks a portion of them. Of 30,000 to 45,000 clones listed, roughly nine tenths were seen once; the top ten hold 10% to 15%. The J gene is TRBJ2-1, the V gene TRBV11-2; 7 bases are shared with TRBD2. The sequence was collected from a female donor with multiple sclerosis, enrolled in a pregnancy study. The sequencing used CD8+ T cells from peripheral blood mononuclear cells, collected in the first trimester of pregnancy. The CDR3 bases are TGTGCCAGCAGCCCACCCTCGGGGGGTGCCTTGAATGAGCAGTTCTTC. It is translated as CASSPPSGGALNEQFF.